Listed below are T cell receptor beta chains from one sample, sequenced in a study of CD8+CD57+ T cells in acquired aplastic anemia. TCRdb reprocessed the reads via MiXCR and lists one record per CDR3 protein. This sample yields roughly 420,000 distinct CDR3 sequences, of which 60% to 80% are seen a single time; under 5% belongs to the top ten. Sequenced input: sorted CD4+, CD8+, or CD8+CD57+ T cells (not recorded which) from PBMCs. The source of these receptors is a human donor in good health, serving as a control. CDR3s include the opening cysteine and the closing phenylalanine or tryptophan. The D gene is left open where the match is weak. Clone sizes are given selectively: once, few, many, or a class where the clone is expanded.

j_call: TRBJ1-4; v_call: TRBV20-1; d_call: NA; clone_size: many; cdr3_nt: TGCAGTGCTAGAGAGACAGGTTTTGATGAAAAACTGTTTTTT; cdr3_aa: CSARETGFDEKLFF
j_call: TRBJ2-5; v_call: TRBV14; d_call: NA; clone_size: NA; cdr3_nt: TGTGCCAGCAGCCGTGGACGGCCTTATGGGGAGACCCAGTACTTC; cdr3_aa: CASSRGRPYGETQYF
j_call: TRBJ2-7; v_call: TRBV9; d_call: NA; clone_size: NA; cdr3_nt: TGTGCCAGCAGCTCTAGGACCCGTGCCTACGAGCAGTACTTC; cdr3_aa: CASSSRTRAYEQYF
j_call: TRBJ1-6; v_call: TRBV9; d_call: NA; clone_size: NA; cdr3_nt: TGTGCCAGCAGCGTAGTGGGGGGGGATGTCCGGGAGAACTTT; cdr3_aa: CASSVVGGDVRENF
j_call: TRBJ1-2; v_call: TRBV7-9; d_call: NA; clone_size: NA; cdr3_nt: TGTGCCAGCAGCTTAGGCGCATCCGGTGGCTCCACCTTC; cdr3_aa: CASSLGASGGSTF
j_call: TRBJ2-7; v_call: TRBV6-5; d_call: TRBD1; clone_size: NA; cdr3_nt: TGTGCCAGCAGTTTGTTTCAGGGGGCATACGAGCAGTACTTC; cdr3_aa: CASSLFQGAYEQYF
j_call: TRBJ2-7; v_call: TRBV20-1; d_call: TRBD1; clone_size: NA; cdr3_nt: TGCAGTGCTGTGGACAGGGAGTACGAGCAGTACTTC; cdr3_aa: CSAVDREYEQYF
j_call: TRBJ1-4; v_call: TRBV2; d_call: TRBD1; clone_size: NA; cdr3_nt: TGTGCCAGCAGCTTAGCGCAGACCACAGGGGCTTTCTCTGGTGAAGGACTGTTTTTT; cdr3_aa: CASSLAQTTGAFSGEGLFF
j_call: TRBJ1-6; v_call: TRBV20-1; d_call: NA; clone_size: NA; cdr3_nt: TGCAGTGCCTACCGGGACCCGCTGCTCTATAATTCACCCCTCCACTTT; cdr3_aa: CSAYRDPLLYNSPLHF
j_call: TRBJ1-5; v_call: TRBV5-5; d_call: NA; clone_size: once; cdr3_nt: TGCGCCAGCAGGCCAGAGTGGGGTAGCAATCAGCCCCAGCATTTT; cdr3_aa: CASRPEWGSNQPQHF
j_call: TRBJ1-2; v_call: TRBV3-1; d_call: NA; clone_size: many; cdr3_nt: TGTGCCAGCAGCCAAATTAGGGGCGCAGGCGGCTACACCTTC; cdr3_aa: CASSQIRGAGGYTF
j_call: TRBJ1-1; v_call: TRBV7-2; d_call: NA; clone_size: NA; cdr3_nt: TGTGCCAGCAGTTCGCGCGGCTACTCCGAGCCTTTCTTT; cdr3_aa: CASSSRGYSEPFF
j_call: TRBJ1-6; v_call: TRBV7-2; d_call: TRBD1; clone_size: NA; cdr3_nt: TGTGCCAGCAGCTATCGGGACAGAGACCCCAATGAGCACTTT; cdr3_aa: CASSYRDRDPNEHF
j_call: TRBJ1-2; v_call: TRBV20-1; d_call: NA; clone_size: NA; cdr3_nt: TGCAGTGTTTACAACGTCGGCTCCTTC; cdr3_aa: CSVYNVGSF
j_call: TRBJ2-3; v_call: TRBV10-3; d_call: NA; clone_size: NA; cdr3_nt: TGTGCCACCAGTGACCCATCGGGGGCCCAGCAGTATTTT; cdr3_aa: CATSDPSGAQQYF
j_call: TRBJ2-7; v_call: TRBV10-3; d_call: TRBD1; clone_size: NA; cdr3_nt: TGTGCCATCAGGCCCGGGACAGGGGCGTCCTACGAGCAGTACTTC; cdr3_aa: CAIRPGTGASYEQYF
j_call: TRBJ2-7; v_call: TRBV5-1; d_call: TRBD2; clone_size: NA; cdr3_nt: TGCGCCAGCAGCTTGGGCGGGACTAGCGGGATGAGCTCCTACGAGCAGTACTTC; cdr3_aa: CASSLGGTSGMSSYEQYF
j_call: TRBJ1-2; v_call: TRBV5-1; d_call: NA; clone_size: NA; cdr3_nt: TGCGCCAGCAGCTCCGAGGGGATCTCTGGCTACACCTTC; cdr3_aa: CASSSEGISGYTF
j_call: TRBJ1-4; v_call: TRBV5-5; d_call: NA; clone_size: many; cdr3_nt: TGTGCCAGCAGCTTGAGGCGAGGGGATAATGAAAAACTGTTTTTT; cdr3_aa: CASSLRRGDNEKLFF
j_call: TRBJ2-7; v_call: TRBV19; d_call: NA; clone_size: NA; cdr3_nt: TGTGGCAGTATTTTACCTGCCTCCTACGAGCAGTACTTC; cdr3_aa: CGSILPASYEQYF
j_call: TRBJ2-1; v_call: TRBV7-6; d_call: NA; clone_size: NA; cdr3_nt: TGTGCCAGCAGTGACACCCGACAGGGACTCTACAATGAGTTCTTC; cdr3_aa: CASSDTRQGLYNEFF
j_call: TRBJ2-3; v_call: TRBV6-4; d_call: NA; clone_size: many; cdr3_nt: TGTGCCAGCAGTGACTCACGGGGGACAGATACGCAGTATTTT; cdr3_aa: CASSDSRGTDTQYF
j_call: TRBJ2-1; v_call: TRBV20-1; d_call: TRBD2; clone_size: many; cdr3_nt: TGCAGTGCTAGCCTAGCGGGGGGGCCTTATGAGCAGTTCTTC; cdr3_aa: CSASLAGGPYEQFF
j_call: TRBJ2-1; v_call: TRBV6-6; d_call: TRBD1; clone_size: many; cdr3_nt: TGTGCCAGCAGTTACAGGGACAGGGTGTACAATGAGCAGTTCTTC; cdr3_aa: CASSYRDRVYNEQFF
j_call: TRBJ1-2; v_call: TRBV20-1; d_call: NA; clone_size: NA; cdr3_nt: TGCAGTGCTAGAGAGCTAATACCGGGGTGCCGCGGCTACACCTTC; cdr3_aa: CSARELIPGCRGYTF
j_call: TRBJ2-1; v_call: TRBV12-3/TRBV12-4; d_call: NA; clone_size: NA; cdr3_nt: TGTGCCAGCACCGAAGGGGCCTCCTACAATGAGCAGTTCTTC; cdr3_aa: CASTEGASYNEQFF
j_call: TRBJ2-7; v_call: TRBV7-8; d_call: NA; clone_size: NA; cdr3_nt: TGTGCCAGCAGCCGCTTCCTAGGGCCGCCCTACGAGCAGTTC; cdr3_aa: CASSRFLGPPYEQF
j_call: TRBJ2-7; v_call: TRBV20-1; d_call: TRBD2; clone_size: NA; cdr3_nt: TGCAGTGCCAGGACTAGCGGGCCCTCCGAGCAGTACTTC; cdr3_aa: CSARTSGPSEQYF
j_call: TRBJ2-1; v_call: TRBV9; d_call: TRBD2; clone_size: NA; cdr3_nt: TGTGCCAGCAAACCAGTGCCGGGGGGGCAAGGGCAGTTCTTC; cdr3_aa: CASKPVPGGQGQFF
j_call: TRBJ1-5; v_call: TRBV10-3; d_call: NA; clone_size: few; cdr3_nt: TGTGCCATCAGTGAGCCGGGGGGCCAGGGCAATCAGCCCCGGCATTTT; cdr3_aa: CAISEPGGQGNQPRHF
j_call: TRBJ1-2; v_call: TRBV7-2; d_call: NA; clone_size: NA; cdr3_nt: TGTGCCAGCAGCTTATCCCCGTCCTCCTACGATGGGTACACCTTC; cdr3_aa: CASSLSPSSYDGYTF
j_call: TRBJ2-5; v_call: TRBV7-2; d_call: NA; clone_size: NA; cdr3_nt: TGTGCCAGCAGCGCCGCGACAGGTAGCTCCTACAATGAGTACTTC; cdr3_aa: CASSAATGSSYNEYF
j_call: TRBJ2-7; v_call: TRBV20-1; d_call: TRBD1; clone_size: NA; cdr3_nt: TGCAGTGCGACGCGACAGGGCAGCTCCTACTTC; cdr3_aa: CSATRQGSSYF
j_call: TRBJ1-2; v_call: TRBV12-3/TRBV12-4; d_call: TRBD1; clone_size: NA; cdr3_nt: TGTGCCAGCAGTGGGACAGTGGATTTTGGCTACACCTTC; cdr3_aa: CASSGTVDFGYTF
j_call: TRBJ1-1; v_call: TRBV7-8; d_call: NA; clone_size: NA; cdr3_nt: TGTGCCAGCAGCCAAGTTCTGTTTTGGAACAAAGCTTTGTTT; cdr3_aa: CASSQVLFWNKALF
j_call: TRBJ2-5; v_call: TRBV12-3/TRBV12-4; d_call: NA; clone_size: NA; cdr3_nt: TGTGCCAGCAGTAGAGTGCCGGAGACCCAGTACTTC; cdr3_aa: CASSRVPETQYF
j_call: TRBJ2-2; v_call: TRBV11-2; d_call: TRBD2; clone_size: many; cdr3_nt: TGTGCCAGCAGCTTTTTGGGTAGCGGGGGGGCCGGGGAGCTGTTTTTT; cdr3_aa: CASSFLGSGGAGELFF
j_call: TRBJ2-1; v_call: TRBV2; d_call: TRBD2; clone_size: NA; cdr3_nt: TGTGCCAGCAGCAGAAGTAGCGGGGGCACACAGCCGTTGTTC; cdr3_aa: CASSRSSGGTQPLF
j_call: TRBJ1-6; v_call: TRBV20-1; d_call: NA; clone_size: NA; cdr3_nt: TGCAGTGCCGAGAAGACAGATTCACAACTCCACTTT; cdr3_aa: CSAEKTDSQLHF
j_call: TRBJ1-5; v_call: TRBV7-2; d_call: NA; clone_size: once; cdr3_nt: TGTGCCAGCAACTTACAGGGTAGAAATCAGCCCCAGCATTTT; cdr3_aa: CASNLQGRNQPQHF
j_call: TRBJ2-1; v_call: TRBV5-1; d_call: TRBD2; clone_size: many; cdr3_nt: TGCGCCAGCAGCTTGGCGGGGGGGAACTACAATGAGCAGTTCTTC; cdr3_aa: CASSLAGGNYNEQFF
j_call: TRBJ1-4; v_call: TRBV9; d_call: TRBD1; clone_size: NA; cdr3_nt: TGTGCCAGCAGCGTGTGGACAGGGGCAGCTGTCATACTGTTTTTT; cdr3_aa: CASSVWTGAAVILFF
j_call: TRBJ1-2; v_call: TRBV19; d_call: TRBD1; clone_size: NA; cdr3_nt: TGTGCCAGTAGAAATACGGGACAGGGGGCCTATGGCTACACCTTC; cdr3_aa: CASRNTGQGAYGYTF
j_call: TRBJ2-7; v_call: TRBV20-1; d_call: NA; clone_size: NA; cdr3_nt: TGCAGTGCGACCCAACGAGGAGCGAGCACTCAAGAGACCCACTTC; cdr3_aa: CSATQRGASTQETHF
j_call: TRBJ2-2; v_call: TRBV29-1; d_call: NA; clone_size: many; cdr3_nt: TGCAGCGGTTCACAGGGCACCGGGGAGCTGTTTTTT; cdr3_aa: CSGSQGTGELFF
j_call: TRBJ1-1; v_call: TRBV20-1; d_call: TRBD1; clone_size: NA; cdr3_nt: TGCAGCGTTGGAGGTTGGGACAGGGGTACAGGGAACACTGAAGCTTTCTTT; cdr3_aa: CSVGGWDRGTGNTEAFF
j_call: TRBJ1-5; v_call: TRBV30; d_call: TRBD1; clone_size: NA; cdr3_nt: TGTGCCTGGAGTGTAGGGGACAGGGGCACGGGTCAGCCCCAGCATTTT; cdr3_aa: CAWSVGDRGTGQPQHF
j_call: TRBJ1-5; v_call: TRBV10-3; d_call: NA; clone_size: NA; cdr3_nt: TGTGCCATCAGTGGGCCCGTCAGGAGCTATGGCCACAATTTT; cdr3_aa: CAISGPVRSYGHNF
j_call: TRBJ1-4; v_call: TRBV27; d_call: NA; clone_size: many; cdr3_nt: TGTGCCAGCAGAAGTGGAGGGTATAATGAAAAACTGTTTTTT; cdr3_aa: CASRSGGYNEKLFF
j_call: TRBJ2-4; v_call: TRBV7-8; d_call: NA; clone_size: NA; cdr3_nt: TGTGCCAGCAGCCACGTTGCGGGGAAGGGAGAACAGTATTTC; cdr3_aa: CASSHVAGKGEQYF
j_call: TRBJ2-6; v_call: TRBV20-1; d_call: NA; clone_size: NA; cdr3_nt: TGCAGTGCTGAAGGGGTGGCTGGGGCCAACGTCCTGACTTTC; cdr3_aa: CSAEGVAGANVLTF
j_call: TRBJ1-1; v_call: TRBV7-9; d_call: NA; clone_size: NA; cdr3_nt: TGTGCCAGCAGCTCGACTGCGTACCAAGAGACAGCGTACTTT; cdr3_aa: CASSSTAYQETAYF
j_call: TRBJ1-5; v_call: TRBV3-1; d_call: NA; clone_size: many; cdr3_nt: TGTGCCAGCAGCCAAGATACGGGGGGTTGGCAGCCCCAGCATTTT; cdr3_aa: CASSQDTGGWQPQHF
j_call: TRBJ2-7; v_call: TRBV6-1; d_call: TRBD1; clone_size: NA; cdr3_nt: TGTGCCAGCAGTGCCCTGGACAGGGGAGCCGAGCAGTACTTC; cdr3_aa: CASSALDRGAEQYF
j_call: TRBJ2-5; v_call: TRBV10-3; d_call: NA; clone_size: NA; cdr3_nt: TGTTCCATCAGTGGAACGGGGGTAGAGACCCAGTACTTC; cdr3_aa: CSISGTGVETQYF
j_call: TRBJ2-5; v_call: TRBV7-4; d_call: NA; clone_size: NA; cdr3_nt: TGTGCCAGCACCTATGCCGGGGAAGAGACCCAGTACTTC; cdr3_aa: CASTYAGEETQYF
j_call: TRBJ2-2; v_call: TRBV29-1; d_call: NA; clone_size: many; cdr3_nt: TGCAGCGTTATAGGGACCGGGGAGCTGTTTTTT; cdr3_aa: CSVIGTGELFF
j_call: TRBJ2-1; v_call: TRBV29-1; d_call: NA; clone_size: NA; cdr3_nt: TGCAGCGTTGAAGATCTAGAGGGGTACTACAATGAGCAGTTCTTC; cdr3_aa: CSVEDLEGYYNEQFF